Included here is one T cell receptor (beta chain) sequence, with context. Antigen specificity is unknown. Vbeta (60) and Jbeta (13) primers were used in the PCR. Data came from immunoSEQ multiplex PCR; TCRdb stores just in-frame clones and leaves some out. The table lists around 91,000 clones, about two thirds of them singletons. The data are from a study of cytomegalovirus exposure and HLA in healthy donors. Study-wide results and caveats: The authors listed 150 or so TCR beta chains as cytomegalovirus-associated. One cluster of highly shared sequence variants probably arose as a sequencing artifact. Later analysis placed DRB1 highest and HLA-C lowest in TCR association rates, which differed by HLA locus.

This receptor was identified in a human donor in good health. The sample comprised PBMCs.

CDR3 bases: TGTGCCAGCAGCTTGCGGGATTCACCCCTCCACTTT. The encoded protein is CASSLRDSPLHF. The chain couples TRBV5-4 to TRBJ1-6; unclear D gene. The CDR3 runs to 12 residues. Germline V gives CDR1 SGHNT, CDR2 YYREEE (reference sequence). V lost 1 base and J 8 bases, leaving 4 bases between the germline ends.